This T cell receptor beta chain was captured in a study of cytomegalovirus exposure and HLA in healthy donors (dated by TCRdb to about 2017). In terms of the full investigation: An earlier analysis of about 530 of the donors reported 250 to 350 Gb of sequence data and 95 million to 120 million unique TCR beta sequences obtained from some 170 million T cells. All discovery cohort repertoires had been generated on a single sequencing platform. The number of typed donors differed by locus: roughly 629-630 for A, B, C, DRB1 and DQB1; 522 for DQA1; around 580 for DPA1; and roughly 450 for DPB1. Besides the first cohort of 500 to 700 subjects, a separate validation cohort made up of 95 to 150 different subjects was used. Among a few hundred genotyped donors of the cohort, an average of about 240,000 unique TCR beta nucleotide sequences were sequenced per donor, approximately 20% of them non-productive. To predict cytomegalovirus infection status, the study brought together high-throughput TCR immunosequencing, statistical association of individual TCRs with disease status, and machine learning. Rather than drawing on any new phenotypic data, the later analysis identified candidate immune exposures from TCR beta sequences and the way those sequences occurred across donors. Four to six DR-DQ haplotypes were handled as single units for association and clustering, since linkage in the cohort was strong. Of the 300 to 500 genotyped donors, 80% to 90% were placed in the genetic ancestry cluster associated with self-reported Caucasian donors. Class I and class II HLA loci were covered by the typing at four-digit resolution. Using immunosequencing, the study profiled T cell repertoires from some 670 subjects and related those repertoires to cytomegalovirus serostatus. An early release that covered about 640 HLA-typed donors contained about 300 gigabases of sequencing data and 80 million or so unique TCR sequences. To decide whether each TCR beta V gene segment behaved as functional or pseudogenic, an earlier analysis of several hundred of the donors relied on high-throughput TCR beta sequencing. A later genetic analysis used genome-wide SNP genotypes for 398 of the 666 donors, treating that subset as a discovery cohort. In a later analysis, previously published TCR beta repertoires from hundreds of donors were re-analyzed and high-resolution HLA genotyping was added so that TCR occurrence patterns could be studied. The study aimed to test whether signatures of past pathogen exposure could be identified by cataloging public T cell receptors. Donor age, sex, ethnicity and CMV serostatus were compiled together with the repertoire data. Findings and caveats that apply to the study as a whole: Strong co-occurrence of HLA alleles, especially DR and DQ, made assigning TCR associations to individual alleles difficult. A cluster of highly shared sequence variants was judged likely to be a technical artifact of the sequencing pipeline. HLA typing was unavailable for some donors at each locus, so association tests used only the typed subset. In vitro tests confirmed that three of the cytomegalovirus-associated TCR beta chains recognize cytomegalovirus antigens. The study gave a list of 150 to 200 TCR beta chains associated with cytomegalovirus. Cytomegalovirus status was reported to be diagnosed by the classifier with high specificity and sensitivity in both the original and validation cohorts. A further reported finding was that TCR beta sequences accurately predicted the HLA-A and HLA-B alleles for most subjects in the first cohort. Seventeen rarely observed V segments, including chromosome 9 orphons, were excluded from the earlier analysis of some 590 of the donors because counts were too low. In a later genetic analysis, a missense DCLRE1C variant was associated with V-gene and J-gene trimming of TCR beta chains, and the association was replicated in an independent cohort. Some IMGT-functional V segments, including TRBV6-2 and TRBV6-3, could not be distinguished by the 87-base-pair reads and were therefore excluded. Compared with equally common non-associated chains, HLA-associated TCR beta chains in a later analysis were more clonally expanded and had lower generation probabilities. Roughly uniform sequencing depth across donors was assumed in presence/absence analyses, although this assumption may not hold. An earlier analysis of roughly 570 of the donors showed that most TCR beta V segments appeared in productive rearrangements either about 90% or about 30% of the time, which broadly matched IMGT annotations. In a later analysis, several top co-occurrence clusters were reported to appear linked to parvovirus B19, influenza, CMV and Epstein-Barr virus. Specific HLA alleles were associated with 18,000 or so TCR beta sequences at a false discovery rate of 0.05 in a later analysis. It was suggested by the authors that the approach could potentially be generalized to other disease states and immunological phenotypes. Linkage disequilibrium might explain the correlated functional status among segregating V segments, but an unknown experimental factor could not be excluded. Most TCR sequences were seen in very few donors, while some public TCRs were found in many individuals. In a later analysis, TCR association rates were found to vary across HLA loci, with the most associated TCRs seen for DRB1 alleles and the fewest for HLA-C alleles. In this cohort, only TCR beta chains were sequenced, and detectable features were limited by the absence of alpha or paired-chain data. A later genetic analysis reported fewer N-insertions in productive TCRs among donors in an Asian-associated ancestry cluster than the roughly 700-donor mean. CMV serostatus was the only immune exposure information available for the cohort. Most CMV-associated TCR beta chains appeared to be HLA-restricted in a later analysis, and the HLA associations seemed to be driven largely by CMV exposure.

Receptors were amplified or captured by the immunoSEQ multiplex PCR assay. The multiplex PCR relied on a mix of 60 forward primers for TCR Vbeta segments and 13 reverse primers for TCR Jbeta segments. The CDR3 region of rearranged TCR beta genes was amplified from genomic DNA with a multiplex PCR assay. Amplified TCR beta libraries were sequenced as 87-base-pair reads on the Illumina HiSeq System. As for how the authors treated the data: In a later analysis, tens of millions of unique TCR beta chains were counted across the roughly 670 repertoires, and roughly 10 million of these chains were shared by at least two donors. Raw reads were error-corrected and collapsed into unique sequences with a nearest-neighbor algorithm that merged closely related sequences to remove PCR and sequencing errors. V, D and J gene segments were assigned by aligning CDR3 sequences to IMGT reference sequences. Each retained sequence needed at least a six-nucleotide match to both a V gene segment and a J gene segment. Rearrangements were called productive when the CDR3 lacked stop codons and stayed in frame with V and J; all others were non-productive. Following IMGT convention, CDR3 was defined as the stretch from the second conserved V-encoded cysteine to the conserved J-encoded phenylalanine. In an earlier analysis of roughly 610 of the donors, sequences lacking an unambiguous match to a single V gene segment were excluded. An earlier analysis of 450 to 650 of the donors called V segments functional above 56.7% productive rearrangements and segregating when the between-donor standard deviation exceeded 5%. A statistical classification framework was built to diagnose cytomegalovirus status from the catalog of TCR beta chain sequences. A later analysis assigned V and J genes by comparing TCR nucleotide sequences with IMGT/GENE-DB human TR gene sequences. A later analysis assigned CDR3 sequences and most-parsimonious VDJ recombination scenarios with the TCRdist pipeline. In a later analysis, every TCR beta chain was defined by the combination of its CDR3 amino acid sequence and its V-gene family, and reads without a unique V-gene family were dropped. A later analysis removed 500 to 650 highly shared, low-generation-probability nucleotide sequences to deal with suspected cross-contamination and a sequencing artifact. In a later analysis, a clonal expansion index for each public chain was calculated from normalized within-repertoire ranks of inferred template counts. A later analysis computed generation probabilities with a VDJ recombination model fitted to out-of-frame rearrangements, and checked the results against IGoR. In a later analysis, hypergeometric tests were used to score TCR-TCR, TCR-HLA and TCR-CMV co-occurrence, with a repertoire-size bias correction applied to TCR pairs. A later analysis estimated false discovery rates by permuting HLA or CMV assignments 20 times. In a later analysis, co-occurring TCRs were grouped using DBSCAN, and TCRdist sequence similarity was added for clustering within HLA-allele-positive subsets. For co-occurrence clustering, repertoires with fewer than 30,000 or more than 120,000 public chains were excluded, along with five repertoires with anomalous nucleotide sharing. Imported from immuneACCESS, the table was reduced by TCRdb to in-frame sequences with V and J called. These copies leave out some clones; in studies compared against another copy, an unresolved V gene accounts for under half, and the cause of the remainder is not known. The DNA was the basis for D and trimming; V, J and clone size are from that table. The sample contains about 120,000 clones, 70% to 80% of them found a single time. Of the sample, around 2.7% falls within the top ten clones.

The germline V gene (reference sequence) provides CDR1 LNHDA and CDR2 SQIVND. The CDR3 runs 16 amino acids, cysteine and phenylalanine included. The DNA shown is the 48-base CDR3, in frame from base 1. Trimming removed 4 bases from V and 5 bases from J, leaving 20 bases between the germline ends. The cohort consisted of some 670 healthy bone marrow donors. At the time of sampling, all cohort members were nominally healthy, though unrecorded immune exposures were likely present. The donor was CMV seropositive and was included in the group of approximately 300 seropositive cohort members. A peripheral blood sample was provided by each donor, and peripheral blood mononuclear cells were used for TCR beta sequencing. The Qiagen DNeasy Blood Extraction Kit was used to extract genomic DNA from the blood cell samples. This clone was counted only a few times. There is no known antigen for this receptor. No base-level quality is on record; no much larger clone is a single base apart.

Sequenced input: PBMCs. Rearrangement joined TRBV19 to TRBJ1-1; a tentative D call is TRBD1 (5 bases match). This clonotype was obtained from a woman aged 40 to 50 in good health and CMV-seropositive. The CDR3 loop reads CASSRRQAGVWTEAFF. At the DNA level, the sequence is TGTGCCAGTAGTAGGAGGCAGGCGGGGGTGTGGACTGAAGCTTTCTTT.